This TCR beta chain appears in the sequencing data of a study of T cell responses to AZD1222 COVID-19 vaccine. The V end was cut by 3 bases, the J end by 6 bases, with 12 bases between. CDR1 and CDR2 (germline): GTSNPN, SVGIG (reference sequence). There are 13 residues in the CDR3. Regarding this clone: Its matching antigen is unknown.

Findings of the study overall: Donors skewed white British and female; clonal diversity was possibly underestimated. Distributed over spike, vaccine-associated CD4 TCRs predominated at 160-218 and 743-854. Baseline serology detected seropositivity in only six AZD1222 recipients.

Using immunoSEQ multiplex PCR, the repertoire was profiled, and TCRdb retains in-frame clones only, with some absent. The table records around 65,000 clones, about 74% of them present only once. The rearrangement links TRBV30 to TRBJ2-1, with D possibly TRBD2 on 5 matching bases. The clonotype comes from an adult in good health. Specimen: peripheral blood, collected on day 0 of AZD1222 vaccination. CDR3 nucleotide sequence: TGTGCCTGGAGACGAAGAGGAGGCAATGAGCAGTTCTTC. This translates into CAWRRRGGNEQFF.